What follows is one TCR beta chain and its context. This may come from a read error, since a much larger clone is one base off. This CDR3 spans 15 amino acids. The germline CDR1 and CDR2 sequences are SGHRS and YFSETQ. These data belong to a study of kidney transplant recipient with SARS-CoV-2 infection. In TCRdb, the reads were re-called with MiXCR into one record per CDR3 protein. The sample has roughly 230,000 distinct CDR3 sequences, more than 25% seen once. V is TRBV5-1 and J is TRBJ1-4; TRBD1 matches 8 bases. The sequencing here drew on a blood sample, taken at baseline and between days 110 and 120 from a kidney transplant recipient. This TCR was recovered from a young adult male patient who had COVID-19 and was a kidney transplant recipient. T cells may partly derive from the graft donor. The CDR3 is CASNLVGQGAEKLFF. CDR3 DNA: TGCGCCAGCAACTTGGTCGGGCAGGGGGCTGAAAAACTGTTTTTT.